Following are 19 T cell receptor beta chains from one sample sequenced in a study of blood T cell repertoires in COVID-19. Sequencing used immunoSEQ multiplex PCR; TCRdb keeps in-frame clones, though not all of them. The profile covers about 270,000 clones, with approximately 83% appearing a single time and roughly 13% taken by the ten largest. Material: peripheral blood. These receptor sequences come from a human donor in a cohort sampled during active COVID-19.

The rearrangement joins TRBV24-1 to TRBJ2-1, with D perhaps TRBD2 (5 bases). The CDR3 loop spans 12 amino acids. With 10 bases removed from V and 5 bases from J, the gap between germline ends came to 11 bases. The V gene's germline CDR1 is KGHDR and CDR2 SFDVKD. The chain's CDR3 is CATGVSHNEQFF. The CDR3 DNA follows: TGTGCCACGGGAGTGTCCCACAATGAGCAGTTCTTC.

This chain links TRBV18 with TRBJ2-6; the D is unclear. The germline CDR1 and CDR2 sequences are KGHSH and LQKENI. Trimming took 2 bases from V and 1 from J, leaving 9 bases between them. The length of the CDR3 is 16 residues. The CDR3 nucleotides are TGTGCCAGCTCACCAGCTCCGGGTTCTGGGGCCAACGTCCTGACTTTC. Its protein product is CASSPAPGSGANVLTF.

This chain connects TRBV5-6 to TRBJ1-4; D gene unclear. The CDR3 is 15 residues long. Germline lookup yields CDR1 SGHDT and CDR2 YYEEEE. V was pared by 2 bases and J by 8 bases, with 16 bases between. CDR3 loop: CASSLPGATEEKLFF. In nucleotides, the CDR3 is TGTGCCAGCAGCTTACCGGGAGCCACGGAGGAAAAACTGTTTTTT.

The sample holds a few counts of this clone. The V call is TRBV30, the J call TRBJ1-1; 9 bases align to TRBD1. Germline CDR1 and CDR2: GTSNPN and SVGIG (reference sequence). The junction had 10 bases not matched to a gene; V was cut back by 6 bases and J by 5 bases. This CDR3 region has 14 residues. For the CDR3, the DNA is TGTGCCTGTCAGTCCGGGACAGGGAGGACTGAAGCTTTCTTT. Protein product: CACQSGTGRTEAFF.

This chain links TRBV19 with TRBJ1-1, with a weak D call TRBD1 (6 bases). This CDR3 comprises 14 residues. Per germline, CDR1 LNHDA and CDR2 SQIVND (reference sequence). Trimming stripped 6 bases from V and 2 bases from J, with 13 bases between. The CDR3 spells CASRQGLTNTEAFF. The DNA of the CDR3 is TGTGCCAGTAGACAGGGTTTAACCAACACTGAAGCTTTCTTT.

V gene TRBV7-2 combines with J gene TRBJ1-1; D call uncertain. V shed 5 bases and J shed 8 bases, with 12 bases lying between them. This CDR3 contains 12 residues. The germline CDR1 and CDR2 sequences are SGHTA and FQGNSA. This chain's CDR3 is CASSSSSREAFF. As DNA, the CDR3 is TGTGCCAGCAGCAGCTCCTCCCGGGAAGCTTTCTTT.

The chain joins TRBV19 to TRBJ2-5; 8 positions match TRBD1. The J segment lost 4 bases and the V segment lost 0 bases, leaving 4 bases of the junction unmatched. The CDR3 consists of 15 residues. Germline V CDR1 and CDR2: LNHDA, SQIVND (reference sequence). CDR3 DNA sequence: TGTGCCAGTAGTATAGAGAACAGGGGGAGAGAGACCCAGTACTTC. It is translated as CASSIENRGRETQYF.

V is TRBV7-2 and J is TRBJ2-1, with 7 bases matching TRBD2. Losses at the gene ends were 5 bases for V and 5 bases for J; bases not matched to a gene: 12. The CDR3 is 16 residues long. Germline values: CDR1 SGHTA, CDR2 FQGNSA. The CDR3 DNA sequence: TGTGCCAGCAGCATAAGCGGGGCCAACCGCCACAATGAGCAGTTCTTC. This codes for CASSISGANRHNEQFF.

The chain recombines TRBV5-1 with TRBJ2-7; 8 bases agree with TRBD2. The CDR3 length is 15 residues. The germline V gene encodes CDR1 SGHRS and CDR2 YFSETQ. With 5 bases clipped from V and 3 bases from J, the junction kept 10 bases outside the gene matches. The CDR3 nucleotides are TGCGCCAGCAGTCCTAGCGGGTATGTTGGCTACGAGCAGTACTTC. Translating gives CASSPSGYVGYEQYF.

The chain has TRBV5-1 and TRBJ1-2; weak D call: TRBD1 (5 bases). The CDR3 is made up of 13 amino acids. Germline-derived CDR1 and CDR2 are SGHRS and YFSETQ. Trimming cost V 5 bases and J 4 bases, with 12 bases left between them. The CDR3 DNA reads TGCGCCAGCAGTCCGGGACTGCTCTATGGCTACACCTTC. Protein product: CASSPGLLYGYTF.

This sequence joins TRBV29-1 and TRBJ2-3, with TRBD2 identical over 10 bases. Germline V gene sequence: CDR1 SQVTM, CDR2 ANQGSEA. Trimming took 5 bases from V and 4 from J; bases not matched to a gene: 3. This CDR3 contains 13 residues. CDR3 protein: CSVLAGGADTQYF. Written as DNA, the CDR3 is TGCAGCGTTTTAGCGGGAGGCGCAGATACGCAGTATTTT.

V usage is TRBV4-1 and J usage is TRBJ2-3; 12 nucleotides line up with TRBD2. CDR3 size: 17 residues. With 0 bases clipped from V and 4 bases from J, the junction kept 5 bases outside the gene matches. Per the germline V gene, CDR1 is MGHRA and CDR2 is YSYEKL. The CDR3 DNA follows: TGCGCCAGCAGCCAAGAAGTGACTAGCGGGAGCTCAGATACGCAGTATTTT. It yields the protein CASSQEVTSGSSDTQYF.

The V call is TRBV6-5, the J call TRBJ1-4; 9 nucleotides align to TRBD1. Germline trimming cut 6 bases from V and 8 bases from J; bases unmatched to any gene: 7. From germline, CDR1 is MNHEY and CDR2 SVGAGI. The CDR3 extends over 14 amino acids. This chain's CDR3 is CASRLGTGREKLFF. In DNA, the CDR3 is TGTGCCAGCAGGCTTGGGACAGGGAGGGAAAAACTGTTTTTT.

The chain combines TRBV24-1 with TRBJ1-2; D is unclear. The CDR3 has 15 amino acids. Trimming cost V 5 bases and J 2 bases, with 14 bases left between them. The germline V gene encodes CDR1 KGHDR and CDR2 SFDVKD. CDR3 bases: TGTGCCACCAGTGTTCGTGTTGGAGGGAACTATGGCTACACCTTC. It specifies CATSVRVGGNYGYTF.

The chain carries TRBV5-4 and TRBJ2-7; tentative D call: TRBD2 (6 bases). Germline loops: CDR1 SGHNT, CDR2 YYREEE (reference sequence). This CDR3 region has 14 residues. V lost 3 bases to trimming and J lost 4 bases, with 14 bases between them. CDR3 nucleotides: TGTGCCAGCAGCTCCCGGGACTTCATGTACGAGCAGTACTTC. As protein: CASSSRDFMYEQYF.

V is TRBV30 and J is TRBJ2-3; D uncertain. The CDR3 is 13 residues long. Trimming took off 1 base at V and 2 bases at J, with 7 bases between the two ends. Looked up from germline, CDR1 is GTSNPN and CDR2 is SVGIG (reference sequence). In DNA, the CDR3 is TGTGCCTGGAGTGAGAGCTACACAGATACGCAGTATTTT. It codes for CAWSESYTDTQYF.

J is TRBJ1-6 and V is TRBV18; 8 bases are shared with TRBD1. This CDR3 comprises 14 residues. Germline V lookup: CDR1 KGHSH, CDR2 LQKENI. J gave up 6 bases and V 5 bases, and 3 bases lay outside the gene matches. CDR3 loop: CASSLQGVNSPLHF. CDR3 coding DNA: TGTGCCAGCTCATTACAGGGGGTTAATTCACCCCTCCACTTT.

In its sample, this clone was seen a few times. The gene calls are TRBV19 and TRBJ2-1; 14 bases align to TRBD2. Germline assignment: CDR1 LNHDA and CDR2 SQIVND (reference sequence). CDR3 length: 18 residues. V trimming: 5 bases; J trimming: 10 bases; junction bases outside the gene matches: 16. The CDR3 bases are TGTGCCAGTAGTCAAACTAGGACTAGCGGGAGGTTCCGGGCGGAGCAGTTCTTC. Amino acid sequence: CASSQTRTSGRFRAEQFF. The full variable domain, in which reference TRBV19 and TRBJ2-1 provide the parts outside the CDR3, is DGGITQSPKYLFRKEGQNVTLSCEQNLNHDAMYWYRQDPGQGLRLIYYSQIVNDFQKGDIAEGYSVSREKKESFPLTVTSAQKNPTAFYLCASSQTRTSGRFRAEQFFGPGTRLTVL.

DNA for the CDR3: TGCGCCAGCAGCCAAGACGGGGACTTAAATTACAATGAGCAGTTCTTC. As protein: CASSQDGDLNYNEQFF. This sequence joins TRBV4-3 and TRBJ2-1; a weak D match, TRBD2 (6 bases). Germline assignment: CDR1 LGHNA and CDR2 YSLEER. Between the trimmed V and J ends, which lost 0 bases and 4 bases, there was a span of 13 bases. The CDR3 is made up of 16 amino acids.